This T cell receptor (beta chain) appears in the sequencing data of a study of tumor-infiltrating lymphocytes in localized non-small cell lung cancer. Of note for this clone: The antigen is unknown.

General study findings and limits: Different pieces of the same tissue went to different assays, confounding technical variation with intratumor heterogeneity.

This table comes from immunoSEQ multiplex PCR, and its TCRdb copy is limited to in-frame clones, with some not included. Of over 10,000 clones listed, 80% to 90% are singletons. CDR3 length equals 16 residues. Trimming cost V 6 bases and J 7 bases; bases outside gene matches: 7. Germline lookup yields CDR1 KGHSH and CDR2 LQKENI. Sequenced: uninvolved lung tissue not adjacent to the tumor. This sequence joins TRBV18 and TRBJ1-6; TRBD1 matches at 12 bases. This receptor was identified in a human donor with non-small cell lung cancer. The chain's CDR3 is CASSLGDRGRNSPLHF. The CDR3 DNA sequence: TGTGCCAGCTCTCTCGGGGACAGGGGGCGGAATTCACCCCTCCACTTT.